A selection of T cell receptor beta chains follows, all from one sample in a study of T cells in Graves' hyperthyroidism and ophthalmopathy. TCRdb re-called the multiplex PCR reads through MiXCR, storing one row per CDR3 protein. Of about 350,000 distinct CDR3 sequences listed, about a fifth are singletons. What was sequenced was blood. These receptors came from a woman between 18 and 29 years old with Graves' hyperthyroidism. Both conserved end residues are part of each CDR3. D genes are given only for firm matches. Expanded clones get a size class; other rows say once, few or many, or leave the size out.

j_gene: TRBJ2-7; abundance: many; v_gene: TRBV14; d_gene: NA; len: 11; CDR3nt: TGTGCCAGCAGCCATGAGTACGAGCAGTACTTC; CDR3aa: CASSHEYEQYF
j_gene: TRBJ1-2; abundance: few; v_gene: TRBV29-1; d_gene: NA; len: 11; CDR3nt: TGCAGCGCCCCTCTGAAAGCCGGCGACACCTTC; CDR3aa: CSAPLKAGDTF
j_gene: TRBJ1-5; abundance: many; v_gene: TRBV19; d_gene: TRBD1; len: 15; CDR3nt: TGTGCCAGTACCCAACCGGGACAGAGCAATCAGCCCCAGCATTTT; CDR3aa: CASTQPGQSNQPQHF
j_gene: TRBJ2-5; abundance: NA; v_gene: TRBV11-1; d_gene: NA; len: 14; CDR3nt: TGTGCCAGCAGCTTTGCGTCTAGGGATGCGACCCAGTACTTC; CDR3aa: CASSFASRDATQYF
j_gene: TRBJ1-5; abundance: many; v_gene: TRBV12-3/TRBV12-4; d_gene: NA; len: 15; CDR3nt: TGTGCCAGCAGTTTCACAGGGCTACTCAATCAGCCCCAGCATTTT; CDR3aa: CASSFTGLLNQPQHF
j_gene: TRBJ2-2; abundance: NA; v_gene: TRBV6-1; d_gene: TRBD2; len: 15; CDR3nt: TGTGCCAGCGGCGGGGGGGCTTCGAACACCGGGGAGCTGTTTTTT; CDR3aa: CASGGGASNTGELFF
j_gene: TRBJ1-1; abundance: NA; v_gene: TRBV6-2/TRBV6-3; d_gene: NA; len: 14; CDR3nt: TGTGCTACTGCAGACGGAGGGAGGTACACTGAAGCTTTCTTT; CDR3aa: CATADGGRYTEAFF
j_gene: TRBJ1-1; abundance: NA; v_gene: TRBV3-1; d_gene: TRBD1; len: 14; CDR3nt: TGTGCCAGCAGCCCGACAGGGCAGGGGGCTGAAGCTTTCTTT; CDR3aa: CASSPTGQGAEAFF
j_gene: TRBJ2-5; abundance: many; v_gene: TRBV6-2/TRBV6-3; d_gene: NA; len: 13; CDR3nt: TGTGCCAGCAGTTACGAATACCAAGAGACCCAGTACTTC; CDR3aa: CASSYEYQETQYF
j_gene: TRBJ1-1; abundance: many; v_gene: TRBV7-3; d_gene: NA; len: 13; CDR3nt: TGTGCCAGCAGCGGAGGGGAGAACACTGAAGCTTTCTTT; CDR3aa: CASSGGENTEAFF
j_gene: TRBJ2-5; abundance: NA; v_gene: TRBV29-1; d_gene: TRBD1; len: 15; CDR3nt: TGCAGCGTTGAACTAAACAGGGGACGCCAAGAGACCCAGTACTTC; CDR3aa: CSVELNRGRQETQYF
j_gene: TRBJ1-1; abundance: many; v_gene: TRBV29-1; d_gene: NA; len: 13; CDR3nt: TGCAGCGTTGCTAAGATGATGAACACTGAAGCTTTCTTT; CDR3aa: CSVAKMMNTEAFF
j_gene: TRBJ2-7; abundance: many; v_gene: TRBV6-1; d_gene: NA; len: 16; CDR3nt: TGTGCCAGCAGTGAATTCGTTTTGAAGGCTTTGGAGGCGCAGTACTTC; CDR3aa: CASSEFVLKALEAQYF
j_gene: TRBJ2-2; abundance: many; v_gene: TRBV11-2; d_gene: NA; len: 11; CDR3nt: TGTGCCAGCACCACAGGCGGGGAGCTGTTTTTT; CDR3aa: CASTTGGELFF
j_gene: TRBJ2-5; abundance: many; v_gene: TRBV7-7; d_gene: NA; len: 15; CDR3nt: TGTGCTAGCAGTAAAGGACAGAACCGCGGGGAGACCCAGTACTTC; CDR3aa: CASSKGQNRGETQYF
j_gene: TRBJ2-2; abundance: few; v_gene: TRBV20-1; d_gene: NA; len: 17; CDR3nt: TGCAGTGCTAGAGAGGGATTAAGGGGGACCTACACCGGGGAGCTGTTTTTT; CDR3aa: CSAREGLRGTYTGELFF
j_gene: TRBJ2-6; abundance: many; v_gene: TRBV29-1; d_gene: NA; len: 14; CDR3nt: TGCAGCGTTAGGTCCAGCTCTGGGGCCAACGTCCTGACTTTC; CDR3aa: CSVRSSSGANVLTF
j_gene: TRBJ2-7; abundance: many; v_gene: TRBV6-1; d_gene: TRBD1; len: 13; CDR3nt: TGTGCCAGCTCGGGACAGGGCTCCTACGAGCAGTACTTC; CDR3aa: CASSGQGSYEQYF
j_gene: TRBJ2-7; abundance: many; v_gene: TRBV10-1; d_gene: TRBD2; len: 12; CDR3nt: TGCGCCAGCAGTGAGGGGAGGGGAGAGCAGTACTTC; CDR3aa: CASSEGRGEQYF
j_gene: TRBJ2-2; abundance: few; v_gene: TRBV4-1; d_gene: TRBD2; len: 16; CDR3nt: TGCGCCAGCAGCCAAGAAGCGGGACCCAAGCCCGGGGAGCTGTTTTTT; CDR3aa: CASSQEAGPKPGELFF
j_gene: TRBJ1-3; abundance: many; v_gene: TRBV6-5; d_gene: NA; len: 15; CDR3nt: TGTGCCAGCAGTTACTCCGACTTCTCTGGAAACACCATATATTTT; CDR3aa: CASSYSDFSGNTIYF
j_gene: TRBJ2-3; abundance: NA; v_gene: TRBV7-3; d_gene: NA; len: 16; CDR3nt: TGTGCCAGCAGCTTAGGCCCCGAACGGGGCGCAGATACGCAGTATTTT; CDR3aa: CASSLGPERGADTQYF
j_gene: TRBJ2-3; abundance: NA; v_gene: TRBV7-3; d_gene: NA; len: 16; CDR3nt: TGTGCCAGCAGTCCTCAGGGCGGGGGCAGCACAGATACGCAGTATTTT; CDR3aa: CASSPQGGGSTDTQYF